This TCR beta chain came from a study of blood T cell repertoires in COVID-19. In the study overall: Specimens from acute and convalescent COVID-19 originated in the United States, Italy and Spain. Sample material is recorded as cDNA or gDNA derived from T cells, B-cell-depleted T cells, or PBMCs.

Germline CDR1 is SGHTA and CDR2 is FQGNSA. Losses at the gene ends were 1 base for V and 4 bases for J; bases not matched to a gene: 7. CDR3 length: 19 amino acids. TCRdb keeps only in-frame clones here, not all; method: immunoSEQ multiplex PCR. The repertoire holds hundreds of thousands of clones, approximately 88% seen once, with more than 6.5% in the top ten. This TCR was recovered from a woman in her 30s who had recovered from COVID-19. The sequenced sample consisted of peripheral blood. The rearrangement uses TRBV7-2 and TRBJ2-1, with 16 positions matching TRBD2. The CDR3 coding sequence is TGTGCCAGCAGCTTAGAGGGACTAGCGGGGGGGCCTATGTACAATGAGCAGTTCTTC. It translates to CASSLEGLAGGPMYNEQFF.